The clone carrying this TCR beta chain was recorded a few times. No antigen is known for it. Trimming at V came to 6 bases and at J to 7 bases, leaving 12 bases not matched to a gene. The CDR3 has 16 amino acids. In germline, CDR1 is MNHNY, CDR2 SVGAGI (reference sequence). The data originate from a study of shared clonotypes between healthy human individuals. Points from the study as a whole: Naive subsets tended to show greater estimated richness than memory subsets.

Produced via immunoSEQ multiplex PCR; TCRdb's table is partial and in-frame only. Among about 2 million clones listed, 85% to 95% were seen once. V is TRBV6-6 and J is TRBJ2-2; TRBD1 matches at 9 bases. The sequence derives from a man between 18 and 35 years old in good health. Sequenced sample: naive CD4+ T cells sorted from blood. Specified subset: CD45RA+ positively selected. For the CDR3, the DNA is TGTGCCAGCAGATTTCAACAGGGGGCCGCCGGCGGGGAGCTGTTTTTT. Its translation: CASRFQQGAAGGELFF.